The next 17 T cell receptor beta chains were all read from a single sample in a study of cytomegalovirus exposure and HLA in healthy donors (dated by TCRdb to the late 2010s). Libraries were constructed by the immunoSEQ multiplex PCR assay. The multiplex PCR relied on a mix of 60 forward primers for TCR Vbeta segments and 13 reverse primers for TCR Jbeta segments. TCRdb took this table from immuneACCESS and kept in-frame rearrangements with V and J called. Such tables lack part of the clones; where checked against another copy, unresolved V genes explain under half of the gap, and the rest is unexplained. The sample yields about 150,000 clones; roughly 74% were counted once. The ten largest clones represent 2.8% of the sample. The sample consisted of PBMCs. These receptors came from a man aged 18 to 29 in good health and CMV-seronegative.

V is TRBV5-4 and J is TRBJ1-2, with D possibly matching TRBD1 (5 bases). The CDR3 is 15 amino acids. V was trimmed by 6 bases and J by 2 bases, leaving 17 bases between them. The germline CDR1 and CDR2 sequences are SGHNT and YYREEE (reference sequence). The CDR3 coding sequence is TGTGCCAGCACCCCCGGGGGTACGGAGAACTATGGCTACACCTTC. Protein sequence: CASTPGGTENYGYTF.

The chain is built from TRBV5-8 and TRBJ1-1, with D possibly TRBD1 on 5 matching bases. The CDR3 is 16 amino acids. Germline CDR1 reads SGHTS; CDR2 reads YDEGEE. The V end lost 2 bases, the J end lost 0 bases, and 14 bases lay between the germline ends. The CDR3 is CASSLWGWGLNTEAFF. The CDR3 DNA reads TGTGCCAGCAGCTTATGGGGCTGGGGATTGAACACTGAAGCTTTCTTT.

The chain is built from TRBV7-6 and TRBJ2-7, with 7 bases that match TRBD2. CDR1 and CDR2 (germline): SGHVS, FNYEAQ. J lost 3 bases, V lost 1 base, and 3 bases had no gene match. CDR3 length: 14 residues. The CDR3 sequence is CASSLGGGGYEQYF. Written as DNA, the CDR3 is TGTGCCAGCAGCTTAGGGGGGGGAGGCTACGAGCAGTACTTC.

This clone was seen a handful of times. The rearrangement uses TRBV20-1 and TRBJ1-2; D perhaps matches TRBD1 (5 bases). The CDR3 has 11 residues. Germline CDR1 reads DFQATT; CDR2 reads SNEGSKA (reference sequence). The CDR3 region is CRVPGLAGYTF. The CDR3, as DNA: TGCAGAGTCCCGGGACTGGCTGGCTACACCTTC.

The chain employs TRBV5-1 and TRBJ2-1, with D possibly TRBD2 on 5 matching bases. Germline lookup yields CDR1 SGHRS and CDR2 YFSETQ. With 0 bases removed from V and 0 bases from J, the gap between germline ends came to 16 bases. This CDR3 region has 18 residues. The CDR3 DNA sequence: TGCGCCAGCAGCTTGGTCGGGTGGGGAGCCAGCTCCTACAATGAGCAGTTCTTC. This codes for CASSLVGWGASSYNEQFF.

This clone came up once. The chain links TRBV5-6 to TRBJ1-4, with 8 positions matching TRBD1. The CDR3 is 16 amino acids. CDR1 is SGHDT, CDR2 YYEEEE, per germline. Trimming cost V 2 bases and J 0 bases; bases outside gene matches: 3. CDR3 DNA: TGTGCCAGCAGCTTCGAACAGGGGGCAACTAATGAAAAACTGTTTTTT. Protein: CASSFEQGATNEKLFF.

The rearrangement links TRBV5-6 to TRBJ1-1; no reliable D call. The germline V gene has CDR1 SGHDT and CDR2 YYEEEE. V was pared by 3 bases and J by 1 base, with 7 bases between. CDR3 length: 13 amino acids. The CDR3 nucleotides are TGTGCCAGCAGCTGGGCCGAGAACACTGAAGCTTTCTTT. It encodes CASSWAENTEAFF.

The J gene is TRBJ2-3, the V gene TRBV19; D call uncertain. Germline V gene data show CDR1 as LNHDA and CDR2 as SQIVND (reference sequence). The V and J ends lost 5 bases and 1 base respectively, with 7 bases between them. The CDR3 runs to 13 residues. This chain's CDR3 is CASSYLRTDTQYF. CDR3 DNA: TGTGCCAGTAGTTATCTCCGCACAGATACGCAGTATTTT.

This clone was observed a single time. The chain joins TRBV6-5 to TRBJ1-2; TRBD1 matches at 7 bases. Germline CDR1 is MNHEY and CDR2 is SVGAGI. V was pared by 6 bases and J by 0 bases, with 4 bases of the junction left unmatched. This CDR3 has 14 amino acids. This chain's CDR3 is CASRGQLANYGYTF. DNA for the CDR3: TGTGCCAGCAGGGGACAGTTAGCTAACTATGGCTACACCTTC.

In DNA form, the CDR3 reads TGTGCCAGCAGTACCGGACAGGGTAATGAAAAACTGTTTTTT. It is translated as CASSTGQGNEKLFF. The chain uses TRBV7-6 and TRBJ1-4, with 8 bases that match TRBD1. This CDR3 has 14 amino acids. Germline CDR1 SGHVS, CDR2 FNYEAQ. V shed 6 bases and J 4 bases; nucleotides not matched to a gene: 4.

V gene TRBV18 combines with J gene TRBJ1-1, with a weak D call TRBD1 (6 bases). The length of the CDR3 is 15 residues. Between the trimmed V and J ends, which lost 3 bases and 2 bases, there was a span of 13 bases. The germline V gene encodes CDR1 KGHSH and CDR2 LQKENI. CDR3 loop: CASSPLTGSNTEAFF. The CDR3, as DNA: TGTGCCAGCTCACCTCTGACAGGTTCCAACACTGAAGCTTTCTTT.

Comments on this clone: The junction departs from germline at one end; a sequencing error may be responsible. The rearrangement uses TRBV7-7 and TRBJ2-2; perhaps TRBD2 as D (6 bases). Germline CDR1 SSHAT, CDR2 FNYEAQ (reference sequence). The CDR3 sequence is 13 residues long. The CDR3 is CASSLEGSGELFF. The CDR3 DNA sequence: TGTGCTAGCAGCTTGGAGGGTTCCGGGGAGCTGTTTTTT.

V gene TRBV6-1 combines with J gene TRBJ1-2; 8 bases map to TRBD1. The J segment lost 6 bases and the V segment lost 4 bases, leaving 13 bases of the junction unmatched. Germline V CDR1 and CDR2: MNHNS, SASEGT. The CDR3 sequence is 16 residues long. Written as DNA, the CDR3 is TGTGCCAGCAGTGGGCAATTTGACAGGGGCAGGGATGGCTACACCTTC. As protein: CASSGQFDRGRDGYTF.

This clone was picked up a small number of times. The gene calls are TRBV27 and TRBJ1-5; no definite D call. CDR1 and CDR2 from the germline V gene are MNHEY and SMNVEV (reference sequence). V lost 3 bases and J lost 3, with 9 bases in between. The CDR3 has 14 residues. The CDR3 coding sequence is TGTGCCAGCAGTTTTTCACACATCAATCAGCCCCAGCATTTT. This sequence encodes CASSFSHINQPQHF.

The V and J genes are TRBV4-1 and TRBJ1-2, with unresolved D. The CDR3 covers 14 residues. Germline V gene data show CDR1 as MGHRA and CDR2 as YSYEKL. Trimming removed 0 bases at V and 0 bases at J, with 5 bases between. The CDR3 nucleotides read TGCGCCAGCAGCCAAGACAACTCTAACTATGGCTACACCTTC. Amino acid sequence: CASSQDNSNYGYTF.

This clone occurred once. The rearrangement joins TRBV9 to TRBJ2-3, with 11 bases that match TRBD2. The trim removed 4 bases at V and 5 bases at J, leaving 12 bases unmatched. This CDR3 is 17 amino acids long. The germline V gene has CDR1 SGDLS and CDR2 YYNGEE. This chain's CDR3 is CASSPQPGTSGEDTQYF. The CDR3 region has the DNA TGTGCCAGCAGCCCCCAACCCGGGACTAGCGGTGAAGATACGCAGTATTTT.

The chain links TRBV10-1 to TRBJ2-3; tentatively, D is TRBD2 (6 bases). V lost 5 bases to trimming and J lost 0 bases, with 9 bases between them. Germline CDR1 reads WNHNN; CDR2 reads SYGVQD (reference sequence). The length of the CDR3 is 14 residues. CDR3 bases: TGCGCCAGCAGTCGGGGGACTAGCACAGATACGCAGTATTTT. Protein: CASSRGTSTDTQYF.